This TCR beta chain is from a study of cytomegalovirus exposure and HLA in healthy donors. Primers included in the PCR were 60 Vbeta and 13 Jbeta primers. Profiled with immunoSEQ multiplex PCR; TCRdb holds only in-frame clones, not every one. The sample is made up of 75,000 to 80,000 clones, and the top ten hold 3% to 4.5% of it. Notes on the study in general: Most of the TCR beta V segments (in an earlier analysis) were productive either about 87% or about 30% of the time. Several V segments, TRBV6-2 and TRBV6-3 among them, could not be told apart and were dropped. Rare TCR sequences dominated, though some public TCRs recurred in many donors.

A note on this clone: The antigen is not known.

This CDR3 region has 13 residues. Germline assignment: CDR1 MNHEY and CDR2 SMNVEV (reference sequence). V gave up 9 bases and J gave up 5 bases; unmatched junction bases: 7. The receptor was isolated from a man aged 18-30 years in good health and CMV-seropositive. The chain couples TRBV27 to TRBJ2-5; 9 bases are shared with TRBD1. The sequenced material came from PBMCs. The CDR3 sequence is CASQQGAGETQYF. The CDR3 DNA sequence: TGTGCCAGTCAACAGGGGGCCGGGGAGACCCAGTACTTC.